Included here is one T cell receptor (beta chain) sequence, with context. This sample was taken from a study of blood T cell repertoires in COVID-19. Study-wide background: Samples came from the United States, Italy and Spain, spanning acute and convalescent COVID-19. PBMCs, B-cell-depleted T cells, or T cells were the source of the cDNA or gDNA that made up the material.

Here immunoSEQ multiplex PCR was the method, and the copy in TCRdb shows in-frame clones only, minus some. This table holds about 190,000 clones, roughly 83% found once. The CDR3 consists of 13 residues. V was trimmed by 7 bases and J by 2 bases, leaving 11 bases between them. From germline, CDR1 is MNHEY and CDR2 SVGAGI. Sequencing was done on a sample of PBMCs or T cells enriched from blood (not recorded which). This TCR derives from a woman aged 30 to 39 who had recovered from COVID-19. This sequence joins TRBV6-5 and TRBJ1-1; the D gene is possibly TRBD1 (5 bases). The CDR3, as DNA: TGTGCCAGCACCCATAGGGGTAACACTGAAGCTTTCTTT. Its protein product is CASTHRGNTEAFF.